The 8 T cell receptor beta chains listed next were all sequenced from one sample in a study of T cells in tumors after PD-1 blockade (dated by TCRdb to about 2019). Read against the paper, the sample's time point label means: after anti-PD-1 therapy. The library came from the immunoSEQ multiplex PCR assay. Not all clones reach the TCRdb copy of this immuneACCESS table, which keeps in-frame sequences only. Checked studies attribute under half of the gap to unresolved V genes and leave the rest unexplained. For this sample the table gives about 63,000 clones, of which around 72% were detected only once. Around 4.7% of the sample goes to the ten largest clones. The sequencing used PBMCs, collected after anti-PD-1 treatment. These receptors all come from a human donor with basal cell carcinoma.

This clone occurred a few times. This sequence joins TRBV7-2 and TRBJ1-3; D gene ambiguous. Germline CDR1 is SGHTA and CDR2 is FQGNSA. This CDR3 has 15 amino acids. Between the trimmed V and J ends, which lost 2 bases and 2 bases, there was a span of 10 bases. The DNA of the CDR3 is TGTGCCAGCAGCTTATCGGAAAGGCCTGGAAACACCATATATTTT. It translates to CASSLSERPGNTIYF.

The J gene is TRBJ2-3, the V gene TRBV3-1 (or the pseudogene TRBV3-2), with a possible D match to TRBD2 (7 bases). Trimming pared 0 bases from V and 4 bases from J, leaving 26 bases between. This CDR3 has 20 amino acids. Germline V gene lookup returns CDR1 LGHDT and CDR2 YNNKEL (reference sequence). The CDR3 DNA follows: TGTGCCAGCAGCCAAGATTTCTGGGGCTTGGGAACGGGGGGCGCAGATACGCAGTATTTT. This sequence encodes CASSQDFWGLGTGGADTQYF.

This clone was counted a single time. The chain combines TRBV6-5 with TRBJ1-6; D perhaps matches TRBD1 (5 bases). Trimming removed 7 bases at V and 9 bases at J, with 16 bases between. Germline loops: CDR1 MNHEY, CDR2 SVGAGI. CDR3 length: 14 amino acids. The CDR3 here is CASTGGKGSSPLHF. The CDR3 DNA reads as TGTGCCAGCACCGGAGGGAAGGGGAGTTCACCCCTCCACTTT.

The table lists this clone with a few counts. The V gene is TRBV5-1, the J gene TRBJ2-1; TRBD2 matches 7 bases. Trimming at V came to 0 bases and at J to 5 bases, leaving 5 bases not matched to a gene. The CDR3 loop spans 15 amino acids. Germline V gives CDR1 SGHRS, CDR2 YFSETQ. The chain's CDR3 is CASSLGQGGNNEQFF. CDR3 DNA: TGCGCCAGCAGCTTGGGGCAGGGAGGGAACAATGAGCAGTTCTTC.

This chain connects TRBV21-1 to TRBJ2-7; TRBD1, as called in the table, went unchecked against the DNA. TRBV21-1 is shown as a pseudogene. The CDR3 is 14 amino acids. CDR3 in DNA: TGTGCCAGCAGAAGCCGGGGACAGAGTTCCGAGCAGTACTTC. Amino acid sequence: CASRSRGQSSEQYF.

This clone is a singleton in its sample. The chain joins TRBV25-1 to TRBJ1-2; D not resolved. The CDR3 is 17 residues long. Trimming took off 5 bases at V and 4 bases at J, with 23 bases between the two ends. CDR1 and CDR2 (germline): MGHDK, SYGVNS. The CDR3 is CASSPQERAAVIYGYTF. The DNA for the CDR3 is TGTGCCAGCAGTCCACAAGAGCGCGCGGCAGTAATCTATGGCTACACCTTC.

This clone came up a few times. This sequence joins TRBV6-5 and TRBJ2-7; possibly TRBD1 for D (5 bases). CDR1 is MNHEY, CDR2 SVGAGI, per germline. The CDR3 contains 15 residues. V was pared by 3 bases and J by 4 bases, with 16 bases between. The CDR3 nucleotides read TGTGCCAGCAGTTATCAACAGGAACCTGGGTACGAGCAGTACTTC. This gives the protein CASSYQQEPGYEQYF.

V is TRBV12-2 and J is TRBJ2-5; the listed D gene, TRBD2, was not tested against the DNA. TRBV12-2 is a pseudogene. The CDR3 is made up of 14 amino acids. CDR3 DNA: TGTGCAAGTCGCTTTACAGGTGGGAGGCGAACCCAGTACTTC. It translates to CASRFTGGRRTQYF.